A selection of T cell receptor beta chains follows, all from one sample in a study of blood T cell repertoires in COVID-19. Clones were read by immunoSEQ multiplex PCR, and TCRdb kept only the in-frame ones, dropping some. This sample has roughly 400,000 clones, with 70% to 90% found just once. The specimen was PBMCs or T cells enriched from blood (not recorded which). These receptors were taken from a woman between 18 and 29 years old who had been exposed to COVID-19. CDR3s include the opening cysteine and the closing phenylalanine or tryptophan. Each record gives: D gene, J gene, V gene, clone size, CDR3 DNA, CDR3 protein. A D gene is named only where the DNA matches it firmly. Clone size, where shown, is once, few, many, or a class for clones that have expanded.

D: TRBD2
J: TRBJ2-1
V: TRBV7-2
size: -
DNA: TGTGCCAGCAGCTCTTGGACTAGCGGGAGTGGGGGTGAGCAGTTCTTC
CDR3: CASSSWTSGSGGEQFF

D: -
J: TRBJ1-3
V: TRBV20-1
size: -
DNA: TGCAGTGCTCTGAGGAGCACCATATATTTT
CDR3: CSALRSTIYF

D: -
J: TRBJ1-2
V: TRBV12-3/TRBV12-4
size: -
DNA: TGTGCCAGCAGCCATTCACAGGGCTATGGCTACACCTTC
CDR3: CASSHSQGYGYTF

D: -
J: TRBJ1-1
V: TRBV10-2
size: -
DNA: TGCGCCAGCAGTGTTCCCAGGGGTGGCCATATGAACACTGAAGCTTTCTTT
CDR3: CASSVPRGGHMNTEAFF

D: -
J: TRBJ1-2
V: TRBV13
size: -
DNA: TGTGCCAGCAGCTCCTTGGGGGGGGACTATGGCTACACCTTC
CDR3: CASSSLGGDYGYTF

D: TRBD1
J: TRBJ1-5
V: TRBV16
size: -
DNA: TGTGCCAGCAGTCAGACAGGGGAGGGTCAGCCCCAGCATTTT
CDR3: CASSQTGEGQPQHF

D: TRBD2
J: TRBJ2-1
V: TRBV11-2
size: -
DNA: TGTGCCAGCCAAGGGGCGGGGGGGTTGGTTGAGCAGTTCTTC
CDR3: CASQGAGGLVEQFF

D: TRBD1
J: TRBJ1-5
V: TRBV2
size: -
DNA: TGTGCCAGCAGTTTGACAGGGTCGAATCAGCCCCAGCATTTT
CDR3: CASSLTGSNQPQHF

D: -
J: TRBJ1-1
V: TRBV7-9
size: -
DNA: TGTGCCAGCAGCTTACAGGGGAATGTGAGGAACACTGAAGCTTTCTTT
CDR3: CASSLQGNVRNTEAFF

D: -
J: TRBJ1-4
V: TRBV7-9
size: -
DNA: TGTGCCAGCAGCCCGGAGAGGCTGGGAGCCTCCTACAAACTGTTTTTT
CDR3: CASSPERLGASYKLFF

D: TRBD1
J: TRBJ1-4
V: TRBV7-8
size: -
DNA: TGTGCCAGCAGGACAGGGGACACTAATGAAAAACTGTTTTTT
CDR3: CASRTGDTNEKLFF

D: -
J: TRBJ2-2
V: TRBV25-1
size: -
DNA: TGTGCCAGCAGAACCGGGACACTTAACACCGGGGAGCTGTTTTTT
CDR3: CASRTGTLNTGELFF

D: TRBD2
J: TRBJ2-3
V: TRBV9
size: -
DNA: TGTGCCAGCAGCCCTCAGGGACTAGCGGGACCAGATACGCAGTATTTT
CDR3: CASSPQGLAGPDTQYF

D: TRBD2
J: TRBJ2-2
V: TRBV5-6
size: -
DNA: TGTGCCAGCAGCTTGGGGCTAGCGGTTGACACCGGGGAGCTGTTTTTT
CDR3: CASSLGLAVDTGELFF

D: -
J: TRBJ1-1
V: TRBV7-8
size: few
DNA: TGTGCCAGCAGCGTACGATCGGGGACTGAAGCTTTCTTT
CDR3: CASSVRSGTEAFF

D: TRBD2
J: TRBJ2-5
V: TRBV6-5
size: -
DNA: TGTGCCAGCATAGACGAGCGGGGGGGCCAAGAGACCCAGTACTTC
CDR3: CASIDERGGQETQYF

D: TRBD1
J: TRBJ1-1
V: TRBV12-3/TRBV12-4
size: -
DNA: TGTGCCAGCAATTACAGGGGGACTGAAGCTTTCTTT
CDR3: CASNYRGTEAFF

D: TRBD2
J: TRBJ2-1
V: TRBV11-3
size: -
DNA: TGTGCCAGCAGCTCGCCGTCCGGAGGCGGGAGCTCCTACAATGAGCAGTTCTTC
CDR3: CASSSPSGGGSSYNEQFF

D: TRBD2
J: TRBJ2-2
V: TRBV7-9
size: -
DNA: TGTGCCAGCAGCGTACTAGCGGGGGGGCCCCCCGGGGAGCTGTTTTTT
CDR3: CASSVLAGGPPGELFF

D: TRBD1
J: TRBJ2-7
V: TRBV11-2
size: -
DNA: TGTGCCAGCAGCCCCCGGATCGGGACAGGAGGCTACGAGCAGTACTTC
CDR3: CASSPRIGTGGYEQYF

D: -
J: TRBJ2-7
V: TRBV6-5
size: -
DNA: TGTGCCAGCAGTCATCCAGGGGACTACGAGCAGTACTTC
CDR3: CASSHPGDYEQYF

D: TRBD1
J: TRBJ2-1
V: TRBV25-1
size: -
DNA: TGTGCCAGCAGTGAATTCGGAGACAGGGGGCGAAAGGTCTTC
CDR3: CASSEFGDRGRKVF

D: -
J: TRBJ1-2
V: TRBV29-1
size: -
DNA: TGCAGCGTCCAACTCCTTCTCGGTGGCTACACCTTC
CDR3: CSVQLLLGGYTF

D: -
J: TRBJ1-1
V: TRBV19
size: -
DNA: TGTGCCAGTCGGACAGAACTCCTCAAAAACACTGAAGCTTTCTTT
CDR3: CASRTELLKNTEAFF

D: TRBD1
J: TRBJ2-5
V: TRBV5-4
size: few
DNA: TGTGCCAGCAGCTTTGGACAGGCCGAGACCCAGTACTTC
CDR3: CASSFGQAETQYF

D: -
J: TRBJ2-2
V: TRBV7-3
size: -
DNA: TGTGCCAGCAGCCCAGGGGGGCGCCCGCCCACCGGGGAGCTGTTTTTT
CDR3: CASSPGGRPPTGELFF

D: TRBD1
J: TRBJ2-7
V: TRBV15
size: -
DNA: TGTGCCACCAGCAGAGATCGACAGGGACCTAGCTCCTACGAGCAGTACTTC
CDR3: CATSRDRQGPSSYEQYF

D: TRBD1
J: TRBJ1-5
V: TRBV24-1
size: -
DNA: TGTGCCACCAGTGATTCGGGACAGACCAATCAGCCCCAGCATTTT
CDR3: CATSDSGQTNQPQHF

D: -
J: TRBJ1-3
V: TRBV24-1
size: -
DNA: TGTGCCACTGCAATGTCAGGAGGAAACACCATATATTTT
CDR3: CATAMSGGNTIYF

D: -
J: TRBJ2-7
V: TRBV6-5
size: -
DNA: TGTGCCAGCAGCCGGCTAGGTTCGGGGTTTGACGAGCAGTACTTC
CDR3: CASSRLGSGFDEQYF

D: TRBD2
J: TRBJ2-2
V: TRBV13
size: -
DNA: TGTGCCAGCAGCCCGGGGAGCGGGAGGGGCACCGGGGAGCTGTTTTTT
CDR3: CASSPGSGRGTGELFF

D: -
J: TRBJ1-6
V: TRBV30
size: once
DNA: TGTGCCTGGAGTGTGGCAGGGTATAATTCACCCCTCCACTTT
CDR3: CAWSVAGYNSPLHF

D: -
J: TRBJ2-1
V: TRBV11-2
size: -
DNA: TGTGCCAGCAGCTTAGGCGGGGGCGGGAGAAATGAGCAGTTCTTC
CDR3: CASSLGGGGRNEQFF

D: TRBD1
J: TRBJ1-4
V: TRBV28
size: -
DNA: TGTGCCAGCAGCCCGAGGACAGGTGCGAATGAAAAACTGTTTTTT
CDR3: CASSPRTGANEKLFF

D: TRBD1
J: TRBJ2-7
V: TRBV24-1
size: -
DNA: TGTGCCACCAGAGGAGGACAGGGTCTCGAGCAGTACTTC
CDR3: CATRGGQGLEQYF

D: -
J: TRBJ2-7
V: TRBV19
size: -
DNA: TGTGCCAGTAGTATGGGTCTAGCAAGGGATTCCTACGAGCAGTACTTC
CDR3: CASSMGLARDSYEQYF

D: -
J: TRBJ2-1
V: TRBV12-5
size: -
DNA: TGTGCTAGTGGTCTGGGGACACCTTACAATGAGCAGTTCTTC
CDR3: CASGLGTPYNEQFF

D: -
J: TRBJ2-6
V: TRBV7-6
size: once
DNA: TGTGCCAGCAGCTCTGCCGGTGGCAGGGAATACTCTGGGGCCAACGTCCTGACTTTC
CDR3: CASSSAGGREYSGANVLTF

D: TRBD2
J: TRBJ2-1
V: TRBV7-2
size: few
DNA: TGTGCCAGCACCGCGACTAGCGGGGGGGCTGGGGAGCAGTTCTTC
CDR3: CASTATSGGAGEQFF

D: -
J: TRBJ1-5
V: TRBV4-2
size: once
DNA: TGTGCCAGCAGGCAAGATCGGGGATTAAGCAATCAGCCCCAGCATTTT
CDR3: CASRQDRGLSNQPQHF

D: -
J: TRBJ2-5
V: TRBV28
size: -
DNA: TGTGCCAGCAGTTTATTGGAGGCTACGGGGGAGACCCAGTACTTC
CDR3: CASSLLEATGETQYF

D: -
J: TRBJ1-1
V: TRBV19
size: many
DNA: TGTGCCAGTAGTTTGACATCGAACACTGAAGCTTTCTTT
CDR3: CASSLTSNTEAFF

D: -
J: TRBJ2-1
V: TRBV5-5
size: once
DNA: TGTGCCAGCAGCTTATCTGCAGGTGAGCAGTTCTTC
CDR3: CASSLSAGEQFF

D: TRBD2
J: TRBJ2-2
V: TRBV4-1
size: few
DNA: TGCGCCAGCAGCCAAATAGCGAGCGGGAAGACCGGGGAGCTGTTTTTT
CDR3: CASSQIASGKTGELFF